This entry features one T cell receptor beta chain sequence. With 7 bases removed from V and 0 bases from J, the gap between germline ends came to 10 bases. The CDR3 covers 14 residues. Germline CDR1 LNHDA, CDR2 SQIVND (reference sequence). Profiling relied on immunoSEQ multiplex PCR, and the TCRdb table lists in-frame clones only, not all of them. The sample yields around 68,000 clones, over 80% seen once. These data come from a study of siplizumab effects on memory and regulatory T cells. The receptor was isolated from a human donor in good health. V usage is TRBV19 and J usage is TRBJ1-3, with D perhaps matching TRBD1 (5 bases). Input material: Tregs sorted from blood. The CDR3 protein is CASITGDSGNTIYF. Here the CDR3 DNA reads TGTGCCAGTATTACAGGCGACTCTGGAAACACCATATATTTT.